The rows below give T cell receptor beta chains drawn from one sample of a study of T-cell reconstitution after alpha-beta-depleted transplantation in children. TCRdb reprocessed the PCR reads with MiXCR, giving one entry per CDR3 protein. Of 200,000 to 250,000 distinct CDR3 sequences listed, around 7.8% are singletons. Sequencing was performed on PBMCs, mostly from graft donor cells, taken 180 days after TCRalphabeta/CD19-depleted stem cell transplant. These receptor sequences come from a male patient aged 10 to 17 who had a stem cell transplant for acute lymphoblastic leukemia, so the T cells may come from the graft donor. The CDR3 runs from the conserved cysteine through the conserved F or W. The order of the fields is J gene, D gene, clone size, V gene, CDR3 DNA, CDR3 protein. The D gene is left open where the match is weak. For some rows the clone size is stated as once, few or many, or as a class when expanded; others skip it.

TRBJ2-7,TRBD2,NA,TRBV4-3,TGCGCCAGCAGCCAAGAAGCGGGGGGCCTCCGGCACGAGCAGTACTTC,CASSQEAGGLRHEQYF
TRBJ1-2,TRBD1,many,TRBV27,TGTGCCAGCATATGGGGCAACAGGGGAGTGGATGGCTACACCTTC,CASIWGNRGVDGYTF
TRBJ2-4,NA,many,TRBV12-3/TRBV12-4,TGTGCCAGCAGTTTAAGAGCCAAAAACATTCAGTACTTC,CASSLRAKNIQYF
TRBJ1-4,NA,many,TRBV29-1,TGCAGCGTTTATGGAGGCCCGCACGGACACTCAACTAATGAAAAACTGTTTTTT,CSVYGGPHGHSTNEKLFF
TRBJ2-7,TRBD1,many,TRBV11-2,TGTGCCAGCAGCTTAAGCAACAGGGGCTACGAGCAGTACTTC,CASSLSNRGYEQYF
TRBJ2-2,NA,many,TRBV20-1,TGCAGTGCTAGAGATGGGGTGGGGAGGCCGCCGAACACCGGGGAGCTGTTTTTT,CSARDGVGRPPNTGELFF
TRBJ2-1,TRBD2,many,TRBV19,TGTGCCAGTAGTCCCGGGACTAGGGGCAGCACAGCTGAGCAGTTCTTC,CASSPGTRGSTAEQFF
TRBJ2-2,TRBD2,many,TRBV7-7,TGTGCTAGCAGCTCGGGGGGTCGGGCAGCAGCGAACACCGGGGAGCTGTTTTTT,CASSSGGRAAANTGELFF
TRBJ1-6,TRBD1,many,TRBV18,TGTGCCAGCTCACCAGATCGGACAGGGGGAGAAGCCCTCCACTTT,CASSPDRTGGEALHF
TRBJ2-3,NA,many,TRBV10-3,TGTGCCATCAGTGATATGGGGGAGCCCACAGATACGCAGTATTTT,CAISDMGEPTDTQYF
TRBJ2-1,TRBD2,many,TRBV7-9,TGTGCCAGCAGCCTCGGACTAGCTGGTTGGAATGAGCAGTTCTTC,CASSLGLAGWNEQFF
TRBJ2-2,NA,NA,TRBV5-1,TGCGCCAGCAGCTTCTCGGGGACCAAGGCCGGGGAGCTGTTTTTT,CASSFSGTKAGELFF
TRBJ2-5,TRBD1,many,TRBV7-3,TGTGCCAGCAGCTTAACAGGGGGCGCAGAGACCCAGTACTTC,CASSLTGGAETQYF
TRBJ1-2,NA,many,TRBV4-1,TGCGCCAGCAGCCACCAGCAGGCAGCTGGCTACACCTTC,CASSHQQAAGYTF
TRBJ2-1,NA,many,TRBV5-6,TGTGCCAGCAGCCCCCCCTCCGGGACTGGCCCCCACAGTGAGCAGTTCTTC,CASSPPSGTGPHSEQFF
TRBJ2-1,TRBD1,many,TRBV7-2,TGTGCCAGCAGCTTACCGGGACAGGGGGCAGGAGAGCAGTTCTTC,CASSLPGQGAGEQFF
TRBJ2-1,TRBD2,many,TRBV11-2,TGTGCCAGCAGCACGCCGGGACTAGTGTCCCACAATGAGCAGTTCTTC,CASSTPGLVSHNEQFF
TRBJ2-7,TRBD2,many,TRBV5-1,TGCGCCAGCAGCTGGGGGACTAGCACCTACGAGCAGTACTTC,CASSWGTSTYEQYF
TRBJ1-2,NA,many,TRBV4-2,TGTGCCAGCAGCCCTCGACCGACAGGTGATGGGTATGGCTACACCTTC,CASSPRPTGDGYGYTF
TRBJ2-5,TRBD2,many,TRBV5-4,TGTGCCAGCAGCCAGGGGACTAGCGACCAAGAGACCCAGTACTTC,CASSQGTSDQETQYF
TRBJ1-2,NA,many,TRBV28,TGTGCCAGCAGTTTCCCCCTTGGGATTTATGGCTACACCTTC,CASSFPLGIYGYTF
TRBJ2-2,TRBD1,many,TRBV27,TGTGCCAGCAGTTTGGTCAGGGGGCCGGGCGGGGAGCTGTTTTTT,CASSLVRGPGGELFF
TRBJ2-7,TRBD2,many,TRBV28,TGTGCCAGCAGTGGCGGGAGGTTTTGGGAGCAGTACTTC,CASSGGRFWEQYF
TRBJ2-1,NA,many,TRBV5-1,TGCGCCAGCAGCTTGACGCAGCGGTACAATGAGCAGTTCTTC,CASSLTQRYNEQFF
TRBJ2-3,NA,many,TRBV20-1,TGCAGTGCTAGCAATGGGCTCTTCACAGATACGCAGTATTTT,CSASNGLFTDTQYF
TRBJ1-2,NA,many,TRBV9,TGTGCCAGCAGCGTGCAGGGCGACTATGGCTACACCTTC,CASSVQGDYGYTF